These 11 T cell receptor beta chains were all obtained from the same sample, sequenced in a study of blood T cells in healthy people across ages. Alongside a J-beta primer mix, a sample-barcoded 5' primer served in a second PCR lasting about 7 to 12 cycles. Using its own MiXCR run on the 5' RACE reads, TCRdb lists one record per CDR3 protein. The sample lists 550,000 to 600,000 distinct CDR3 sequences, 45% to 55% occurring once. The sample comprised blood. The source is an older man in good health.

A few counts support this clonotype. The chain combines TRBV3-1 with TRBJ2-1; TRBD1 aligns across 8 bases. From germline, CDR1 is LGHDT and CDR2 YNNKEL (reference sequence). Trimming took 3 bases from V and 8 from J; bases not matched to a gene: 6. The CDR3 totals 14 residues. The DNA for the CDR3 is TGTGCCAGCAGCCATCTGGACAGGGCTTATGAGCAGTTCTTC. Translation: CASSHLDRAYEQFF.

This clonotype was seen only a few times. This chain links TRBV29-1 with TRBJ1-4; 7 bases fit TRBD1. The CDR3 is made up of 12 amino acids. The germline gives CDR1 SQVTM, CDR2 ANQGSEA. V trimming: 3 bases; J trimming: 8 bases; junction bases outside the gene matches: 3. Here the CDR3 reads CSVETGREKLFF. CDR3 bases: TGCAGCGTTGAGACAGGGAGAGAAAAACTGTTTTTT.

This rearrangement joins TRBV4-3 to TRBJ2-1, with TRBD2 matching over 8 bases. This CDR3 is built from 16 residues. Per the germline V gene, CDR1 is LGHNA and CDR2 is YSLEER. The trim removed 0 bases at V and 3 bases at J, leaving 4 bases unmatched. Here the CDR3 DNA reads TGCGCCAGCAGCCAAGATTATACTAGCGGCTACAATGAGCAGTTCTTC. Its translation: CASSQDYTSGYNEQFF.

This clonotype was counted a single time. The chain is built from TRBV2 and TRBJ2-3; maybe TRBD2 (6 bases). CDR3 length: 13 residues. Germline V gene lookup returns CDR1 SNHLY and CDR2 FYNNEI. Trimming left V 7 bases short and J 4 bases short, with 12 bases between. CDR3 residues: CASTGERADTQYF. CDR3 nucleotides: TGTGCCAGCACGGGGGAGAGGGCAGATACGCAGTATTTT.

The CDR3 DNA sequence: TGTGCCAGCGCCCACAGGGGCAAAGAGACCCAGTACTTC. Protein: CASAHRGKETQYF. The chain employs TRBV11-2 and TRBJ2-5, with 7 bases fitting TRBD1. The junction had 6 bases not matched to a gene; V was cut back by 8 bases and J by 3 bases. CDR1 and CDR2 (germline): SGHAT, FQNNGV. The CDR3 runs to 13 residues. Full variable domain (missing parts from reference TRBV11-2 and TRBJ2-5): EAGVAQSPRYKIIEKRQSVAFWCNPISGHATLYWYQQILGQGPKLLIQFQNNGVVDDSQLPKDRFSAERLKGVDSTLKIQPAKLEDSAVYLCASAHRGKETQYFGPGTRLLVL.

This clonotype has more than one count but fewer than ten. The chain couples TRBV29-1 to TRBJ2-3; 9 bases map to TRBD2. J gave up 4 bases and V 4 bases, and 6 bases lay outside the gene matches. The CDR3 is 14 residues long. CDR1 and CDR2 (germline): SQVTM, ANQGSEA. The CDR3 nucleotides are TGCAGCGTTGGGCCGCGGGGGGGGGCAGATACGCAGTATTTT. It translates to CSVGPRGGADTQYF.

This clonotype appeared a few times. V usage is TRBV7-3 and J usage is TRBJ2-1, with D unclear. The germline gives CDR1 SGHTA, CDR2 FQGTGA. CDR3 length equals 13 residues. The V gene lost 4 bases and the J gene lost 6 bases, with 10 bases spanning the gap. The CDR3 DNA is TGTGCCAGCAGCTCGGACGGAGTCAATGAGCAGTTCTTC. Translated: CASSSDGVNEQFF.

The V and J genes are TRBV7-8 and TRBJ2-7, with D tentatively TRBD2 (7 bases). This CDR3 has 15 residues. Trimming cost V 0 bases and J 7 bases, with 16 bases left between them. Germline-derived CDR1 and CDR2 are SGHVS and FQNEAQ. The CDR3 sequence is CASSLAPAGAGEQYF. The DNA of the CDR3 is TGTGCCAGCAGCTTAGCTCCGGCGGGGGCCGGAGAGCAGTACTTC.

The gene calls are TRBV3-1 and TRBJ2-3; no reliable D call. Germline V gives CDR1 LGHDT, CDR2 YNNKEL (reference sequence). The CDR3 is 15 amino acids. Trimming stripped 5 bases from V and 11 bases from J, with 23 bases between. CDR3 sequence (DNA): TGTGCCAGCAGCAAACGGTCCCGGTCTCAGTTATGGCAGTATTTT. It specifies CASSKRSRSQLWQYF.

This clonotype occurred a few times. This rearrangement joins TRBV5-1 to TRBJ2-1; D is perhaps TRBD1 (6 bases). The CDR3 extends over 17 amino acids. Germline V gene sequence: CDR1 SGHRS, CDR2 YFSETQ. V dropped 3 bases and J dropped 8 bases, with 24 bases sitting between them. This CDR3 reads CASSYSLLTGISHEQFF. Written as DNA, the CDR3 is TGCGCCAGCAGCTACTCACTATTAACAGGGATTTCCCATGAGCAGTTCTTC.

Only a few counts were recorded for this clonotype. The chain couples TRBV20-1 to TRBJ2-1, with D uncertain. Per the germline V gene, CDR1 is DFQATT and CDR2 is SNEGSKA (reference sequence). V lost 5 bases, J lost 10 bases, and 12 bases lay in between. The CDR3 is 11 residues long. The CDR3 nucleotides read TGCAGTGCTCCCTCGCTGGGGGAGCAGTTCTTC. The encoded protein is CSAPSLGEQFF.